The 8 T cell receptor beta chains presented below share a single source sample, sequenced in a study of T cell changes during pregnancy in multiple sclerosis. Libraries were prepared by immunoSEQ multiplex PCR; TCRdb keeps only in-frame clonotypes and omits some of them. The profile shows 70,000 to 95,000 clones, almost 95% of them singletons. The material was peripheral blood, obtained in the third trimester of pregnancy. The receptors shown here come from a female donor with multiple sclerosis, enrolled in a pregnancy study.

The chain combines TRBV19 with TRBJ2-2; 10 bases align to TRBD1. Germline CDR1 LNHDA, CDR2 SQIVND (reference sequence). With 7 bases clipped from V and 3 bases from J, the junction kept 8 bases outside the gene matches. The CDR3 consists of 16 residues. CDR3 DNA sequence: TGTGCCAGTACCCGTCTCGGGACAGGGGACACCGGGGAGCTGTTTTTT. Its translation is CASTRLGTGDTGELFF.

The chain links TRBV30 to TRBJ1-5; maybe TRBD1 (5 bases). This CDR3 has 13 amino acids. Germline V lookup: CDR1 GTSNPN, CDR2 SVGIG (reference sequence). Trimming shortened V by 3 bases and J by 5 bases, and 11 bases separated the two germline ends. Here the CDR3 DNA reads TGTGCCTGGAGGGGTGGGGGGGATCAGCCCCAGCATTTT. It specifies CAWRGGGDQPQHF.

This sequence joins TRBV27 and TRBJ2-5; 9 positions agree with TRBD2. CDR1 is MNHEY and CDR2 is SMNVEV in the germline V gene (reference sequence). This CDR3 is 15 amino acids long. With V trimmed by 7 bases and J by 4 bases, 10 bases remained unmatched. DNA for the CDR3: TGTGCCAGCACCCCCCTTAGCGGGAGTGGAGAGACCCAGTACTTC. Its protein is CASTPLSGSGETQYF.

The chain couples TRBV6-5 to TRBJ1-3; 7 bases line up with TRBD1. Germline-derived CDR1 and CDR2 are MNHEY and SVGAGI. The V gene end was trimmed by 6 bases and the J gene end by 4 bases; junction bases not matched to a gene: 6. The CDR3 consists of 14 residues. The CDR3 protein is CASSLQGFGNTIYF. The DNA for the CDR3 is TGTGCCAGCAGCTTACAGGGGTTCGGAAACACCATATATTTT.

The chain couples TRBV6-6 to TRBJ2-2; 7 bases are a match to TRBD1. CDR1 is MNHNY, CDR2 SVGAGI, per germline (reference sequence). V trimming: 6 bases; J trimming: 2 bases; junction bases outside the gene matches: 6. The CDR3 sequence is 15 residues long. The CDR3 loop is CASSPGQLNTGELFF. CDR3 DNA: TGTGCCAGCAGCCCGGGACAGCTTAACACCGGGGAGCTGTTTTTT.

The V gene is TRBV7-2, the J gene TRBJ2-7, with 7 positions matching TRBD1. The CDR3 loop spans 15 amino acids. With V trimmed by 6 bases and J by 0 bases, 8 bases remained unmatched. The germline V gene encodes CDR1 SGHTA and CDR2 FQGNSA. The CDR3 loop reads CASSFIQGTSYEQYF. For the CDR3, the DNA is TGTGCCAGCAGTTTTATACAGGGGACCTCCTACGAGCAGTACTTC. The whole variable domain, remainder taken from reference TRBV7-2 and TRBJ2-7, is GAGVSQSPSNKVTEKGKDVELRCDPISGHTALYWYRQSLGQGLEFLIYFQGNSAPDKSGLPSDRFSAERTGGSVSTLTIQRTQQEDSAVYLCASSFIQGTSYEQYFGPGTRLTVT.

Details on this clone: This may be a read error: a much more frequent sequence differs by one nucleotide. This chain connects TRBV27 to TRBJ2-7; D perhaps matches TRBD2 (6 bases). Trimming took off 2 bases at V and 0 bases at J, with 8 bases between the two ends. The CDR3 length is 14 residues. Per the germline V gene, CDR1 is MNHEY and CDR2 is SMNVEV (reference sequence). As DNA, the CDR3 is TGTGCCAGCAGTTTAACCGGGAGCTCCTACGAGCAGTACTTC. The encoded protein is CASSLTGSSYEQYF.

The chain links TRBV2 to TRBJ2-3, with TRBD2 matching 13 bases. The CDR3 spans 17 residues. V was pared by 4 bases and J by 3 bases, with 7 bases of the junction left unmatched. Germline CDR1 reads SNHLY; CDR2 reads FYNNEI. The DNA of the CDR3 is TGTGCCAGCAGTGGAGCTCCACTAGCGGGAGGGACAGATACGCAGTATTTT. This sequence encodes CASSGAPLAGGTDTQYF.